This TCR delta chain came from a study of γδ T cells in repeated Plasmodium falciparum infection. TCRdb redid clone calling on the multiplex PCR reads using CATT. Of 50,000 or so delta-chain clones listed, roughly 1.6% are singletons. Germline-derived CDR1 and CDR2 are GEAIGNYY and EKD. The CDR3 extends over 19 amino acids. Trimming took 1 base from V and 4 from J, leaving 27 bases between them. In this sample, this clone turned up a few times. A clone one base away is much larger, so this may be a read error. This specimen includes other DNA sequences encoding the same CDR3. Flow sorting of PBMC yielded separate Vgamma9/Vdelta2+ and Vdelta2-negative gammadelta T cell populations for bulk repertoire analysis.

This chain joins TRDV2 and TRDJ1; weak D call: TRDD3 (5 bases). TCRdb lists no J gene, so it was determined here by aligning the DNA to germline. The sample consisted of gamma-delta T cells from blood. The source is a pool of human donors (malaria-infected and uninfected, not separated). CDR3 DNA: TGTGCCTGTGACACGCTGGCGGGGACGGGGGCCCCACTGAGCGATAAACTCATCTTT. Translation gives CACDTLAGTGAPLSDKLIF.